This T cell receptor beta chain was obtained from a study of blood T cell repertoires in COVID-19. Germline CDR1 and CDR2: MNHNY and SVGAGI (reference sequence). This CDR3 region has 15 residues. V dropped 4 bases and J dropped 1 base, with 10 bases sitting between them. The assay was immunoSEQ multiplex PCR, and TCRdb's table has in-frame clones only and misses some. The repertoire has 220,000 or so clones, 82% of them found once; the top ten carry roughly 8.2%. The Seattle site enrolled patients during active infection and followed them longitudinally. Sequencing used peripheral blood. This TCR was sampled from a woman older than 75 with COVID-19, enrolled during active disease. The rearrangement uses TRBV6-6 and TRBJ2-2, with D maybe TRBD2 (6 bases). DNA for the CDR3: TGTGCCAGCAGTTTCACCGGGGGGAACACCGGGGAGCTGTTTTTT. Its protein product is CASSFTGGNTGELFF.